These 14 T cell receptor beta chains were sequenced from one sample in a study of blood T cell repertoires in COVID-19. Some clones are missing from TCRdb's copy, which holds only in-frame ones; the method was immunoSEQ multiplex PCR. The data show some 160,000 clones, 80% to 90% seen once. Sample: peripheral blood. These receptors all come from a woman aged 55-70 years with active COVID-19.

The rearrangement joins TRBV18 to TRBJ2-4; D is undetermined. Per the germline V gene, CDR1 is KGHSH and CDR2 is LQKENI. Trimming took off 1 base at V and 0 bases at J, with 10 bases between the two ends. The CDR3 extends over 16 amino acids. The DNA of the CDR3 is TGTGCCAGCTCACCACTAGCTTCCTTAGCCAAAAACATTCAGTACTTC. This gives the protein CASSPLASLAKNIQYF.

V gene TRBV9 combines with J gene TRBJ1-3; D remains unclear. This CDR3 contains 15 residues. Trimming left V 4 bases short and J 0 bases short, with 11 bases between. CDR1 is SGDLS, CDR2 YYNGEE, per germline. CDR3 residues: CASSSPWSSGNTIYF. CDR3 bases: TGTGCCAGCAGCTCTCCCTGGAGCTCTGGAAACACCATATATTTT.

The rearrangement joins TRBV7-8 to TRBJ2-3; a weak D match, TRBD2 (5 bases). Trimming shortened V by 4 bases and J by 5 bases, and 16 bases separated the two germline ends. The CDR3 contains 15 residues. Germline assignment: CDR1 SGHVS and CDR2 FQNEAQ. CDR3 nucleotide sequence: TGTGCCAGCAGCTCCTGGACTCCCGCCGGAGATACGCAGTATTTT. Translation: CASSSWTPAGDTQYF.

This clone has only a few counts. The gene calls are TRBV12-3 or TRBV12-4 and TRBJ1-4; 8 bases line up with TRBD1. The junction had 6 bases not matched to a gene; V was cut back by 10 bases and J by 8 bases. This CDR3 spans 12 amino acids. CDR3 loop: CATRTGSEKLFF. The CDR3 DNA follows: TGTGCCACCAGGACAGGGTCCGAAAAACTGTTTTTT.

The chain has TRBV27 and TRBJ2-6; D may be TRBD1 (5 bases). Trimming removed 4 bases from V and 2 bases from J, with 15 bases in between. Germline V gives CDR1 MNHEY, CDR2 SMNVEV (reference sequence). This CDR3 spans 17 amino acids. This chain's CDR3 is CASSSRRDSAGANVLTF. The DNA of the CDR3 is TGTGCCAGCAGTTCCCGCAGGGATTCGGCTGGGGCCAACGTCCTGACTTTC.

V and J are TRBV6-6 and TRBJ2-3, with 8 positions matching TRBD1. Germline V gene data show CDR1 as MNHNY and CDR2 as SVGAGI (reference sequence). V shed 5 bases, J shed 0 bases, and the junction held 1 base outside the gene matches. The CDR3 contains 14 residues. CDR3 sequence (DNA): TGTGCCAGCAGTCACAGGGGGAGCACAGATACGCAGTATTTT. It codes for CASSHRGSTDTQYF.

V is TRBV29-1 and J is TRBJ1-2; no definite D call. The ends were cut back, 5 bases at V and 9 bases at J, with 16 bases in the middle. This CDR3 has 12 residues. CDR1 and CDR2 from the germline V gene are SQVTM and ANQGSEA. CDR3: CSVLRGKDSYTF. CDR3 sequence (DNA): TGCAGCGTTTTGCGGGGTAAGGATAGCTACACCTTC.

The CDR3 loop reads CASIGVASGRARNEQFF. The CDR3 DNA sequence: TGTGCCAGCATAGGCGTCGCTAGCGGGAGGGCCCGAAATGAGCAGTTCTTC. The rearrangement links TRBV9 to TRBJ2-1, with 12 bases aligning to TRBD2. Germline V gene data show CDR1 as SGDLS and CDR2 as YYNGEE. The CDR3 runs 17 residues. The trim removed 6 bases at V and 7 bases at J, leaving 14 bases unmatched.

V and J are TRBV7-9 and TRBJ2-7; 7 bases agree with TRBD2. The CDR3 covers 15 residues. CDR1 and CDR2 from the germline V gene are SEHNR and FQNEAQ (reference sequence). Losses at the gene ends were 0 bases for V and 3 bases for J; bases not matched to a gene: 5. The CDR3 is CASSLAASGSYEQYF. CDR3 DNA: TGTGCCAGCAGCTTAGCGGCTAGCGGCAGCTACGAGCAGTACTTC.

This clone was counted once. The chain links TRBV4-3 to TRBJ2-1; a possible D gene is TRBD1 (6 bases). The V and J ends lost 0 bases and 10 bases respectively, with 22 bases between them. Germline lookup yields CDR1 LGHNA and CDR2 YSLEER. The CDR3 covers 17 residues. This CDR3 is CASSQETGRFSPVEQFF. The CDR3 coding sequence is TGCGCCAGCAGCCAAGAAACAGGGCGATTCTCTCCCGTCGAGCAGTTCTTC.

About this clone itself: The same CDR3 can be traced to other DNA sequences in this sample. The chain has TRBV12-3 or TRBV12-4 and TRBJ1-5; D not certain. Deletions cut 6 bases from V and 5 bases from J, with 8 bases between. This CDR3 is 12 amino acids long. CDR3 sequence reads: CASRNGDQPQHF. CDR3 DNA: TGTGCCAGCAGAAACGGTGATCAGCCCCAGCATTTT.

The chain has TRBV19 and TRBJ2-1, with 7 positions matching TRBD2. Unmatched junction bases numbered 14, after V lost 5 bases and J lost 13 bases. The CDR3 contains 14 residues. Germline V CDR1 and CDR2: LNHDA, SQIVND (reference sequence). In DNA, the CDR3 is TGTGCCAGTAGTCTCGGGACTAACACCCTCCGCCAGTTCTTC. The encoded protein is CASSLGTNTLRQFF.

The chain is built from TRBV4-1 and TRBJ1-4; D is undetermined. V lost 0 bases and J lost 5, with 10 bases in between. This CDR3 has 15 residues. The V gene's germline CDR1 is MGHRA and CDR2 YSYEKL. The CDR3 reads CASSQEPGDNEKLFF. In nucleotides, the CDR3 is TGCGCCAGCAGCCAAGAGCCGGGAGACAATGAAAAACTGTTTTTT.

The J gene is TRBJ1-2, the V gene TRBV6-2 or TRBV6-3; 10 bases fit TRBD1. This CDR3 is 16 amino acids long. Germline CDR1 is MNHEY and CDR2 is SVGEGT. V shed 0 bases and J 6 bases; nucleotides not matched to a gene: 7. The CDR3 loop reads CASSYSKSGTGDGYTF. The CDR3 nucleotides are TGTGCCAGCAGTTACTCGAAATCCGGGACAGGGGATGGCTACACCTTC.